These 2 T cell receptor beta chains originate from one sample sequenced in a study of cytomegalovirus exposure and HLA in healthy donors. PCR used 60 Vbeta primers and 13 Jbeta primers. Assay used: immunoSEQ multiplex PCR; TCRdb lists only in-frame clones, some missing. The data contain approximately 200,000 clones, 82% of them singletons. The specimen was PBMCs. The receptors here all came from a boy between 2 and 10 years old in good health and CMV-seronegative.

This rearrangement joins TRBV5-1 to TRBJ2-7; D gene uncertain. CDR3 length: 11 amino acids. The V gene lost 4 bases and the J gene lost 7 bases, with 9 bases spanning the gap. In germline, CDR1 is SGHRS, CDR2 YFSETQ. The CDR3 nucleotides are TGCGCCAGCAGCCTCCAGTCAGAGCAGTACTTC. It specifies CASSLQSEQYF.

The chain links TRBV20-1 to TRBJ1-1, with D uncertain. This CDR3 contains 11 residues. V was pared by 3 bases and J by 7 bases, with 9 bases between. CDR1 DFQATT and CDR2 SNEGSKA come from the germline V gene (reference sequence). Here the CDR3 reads CSASPRVEAFF. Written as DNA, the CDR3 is TGCAGTGCTAGTCCGAGGGTTGAAGCTTTCTTT.